Below are 31 T cell receptor beta chains sequenced from a single sample in a study of blood T cell repertoires in COVID-19. Clones were read by immunoSEQ multiplex PCR, and TCRdb kept only the in-frame ones, dropping some. The sample records roughly 71,000 clones, approximately 85% being singletons. Sequencing used peripheral blood. These receptors originate from a man in his forties or fifties with acute or convalescent COVID-19.

This sequence joins TRBV3-1 (or the pseudogene TRBV3-2) and TRBJ1-2; maybe TRBD1 (6 bases). The CDR3 sequence is 15 residues long. Trimming pared 3 bases from V and 0 bases from J, leaving 11 bases between. Germline loops: CDR1 LGHDT, CDR2 YNNKEL (reference sequence). The CDR3 DNA reads TGTGCCAGCAGCCAGGGGACACTTACTAACTATGGCTACACCTTC. This sequence encodes CASSQGTLTNYGYTF.

This rearrangement joins TRBV6-6 to TRBJ1-2; 7 bases line up with TRBD1. V trimming: 5 bases; J trimming: 6 bases; junction bases outside the gene matches: 15. Germline CDR1 is MNHNY and CDR2 is SVGAGI (reference sequence). This CDR3 is built from 16 residues. DNA of the CDR3: TGTGCCAGCAGTCGAACCTTGGACAGGCCCGTCCATGGCTACACCTTC. This translates into CASSRTLDRPVHGYTF.

The gene calls are TRBV28 and TRBJ1-6; TRBD1 might be the D (5 bases). Germline V CDR1 and CDR2: MDHEN, SYDVKM. This CDR3 is 17 amino acids long. V was pared by 7 bases and J by 0 bases, with 16 bases between. The DNA of the CDR3 is TGTGCCAGCACCGGTACAGGTCAAAGCTCCTATAATTCACCCCTCCACTTT. It specifies CASTGTGQSSYNSPLHF. The full variable domain, rest sourced from reference TRBV28 and TRBJ1-6, is DVKVTQSSRYLVKRTGEKVFLECVQDMDHENMFWYRQDPGLGLRLIYFSYDVKMKEKGDIPEGYSVSREKKERFSLILESASTNQTSMYLCASTGTGQSSYNSPLHFGNGTRLTVT.

J is TRBJ2-5 and V is TRBV5-1, with a weak D call TRBD2 (6 bases). The CDR3 is 14 residues long. Germline V lookup: CDR1 SGHRS, CDR2 YFSETQ. V lost 3 bases, J lost 3 bases, and 12 bases lay in between. The CDR3 spells CASSSRDFEETQYF. The CDR3 DNA is TGCGCCAGCAGCTCCCGGGACTTCGAAGAGACCCAGTACTTC.

The chain uses TRBV3-1 (or the pseudogene TRBV3-2) and TRBJ2-1; possibly TRBD1 for D (5 bases). This CDR3 has 13 residues. Germline V gene data show CDR1 as LGHDT and CDR2 as YNNKEL (reference sequence). V was cut by 4 bases and J by 5 bases, with 9 bases left in between. The CDR3 DNA sequence: TGTGCCAGCAGCCCAGGGTGGAACAATGAGCAGTTCTTC. Amino acid sequence: CASSPGWNNEQFF.

As DNA, the CDR3 is TGTGCCACCAGTGATCCGGGACTAGAAATGAAGACTAGCACAGATACGCAGTATTTT. The encoded protein is CATSDPGLEMKTSTDTQYF. The chain recombines TRBV24-1 with TRBJ2-3, with 8 nucleotides matching TRBD2. This CDR3 contains 19 residues. Germline CDR1 is KGHDR and CDR2 is SFDVKD. V lost 3 bases and J lost 0; bases outside the gene matches: 13.

The CDR3 DNA sequence: TGTGCCATCAGTTCGGGGTCTGGAACTGAAGCTTTCTTT. It translates to CAISSGSGTEAFF. The chain uses TRBV10-3 and TRBJ1-1; the D is unclear. Trimming left V 5 bases short and J 5 bases short, with 12 bases between. Germline V gives CDR1 ENHRY, CDR2 SYGVKD. The CDR3 length is 13 residues.

V and J are TRBV2 and TRBJ1-2, with D unresolved. Germline V gives CDR1 SNHLY, CDR2 FYNNEI. Trimming shortened V by 7 bases and J by 4 bases, and 13 bases separated the two germline ends. This CDR3 is built from 13 residues. For the CDR3, the DNA is TGTGCCAGCACCCGGCAGGCTGTCTATGGCTACACCTTC. As protein: CASTRQAVYGYTF.

This sequence joins TRBV9 and TRBJ2-3; TRBD1 agrees at 7 bases. This CDR3 is 15 amino acids long. The V gene's germline CDR1 is SGDLS and CDR2 YYNGEE. The junction had 2 bases not matched to a gene; V was cut back by 0 bases and J by 1 base. CDR3 DNA: TGTGCCAGCAGCGTAGGAGGGACAGGCACAGATACGCAGTATTTT. Protein: CASSVGGTGTDTQYF.

In this sample, this clone turned up a few times. The chain links TRBV3-1 (or the pseudogene TRBV3-2) to TRBJ2-1, with TRBD2 matching over 9 bases. After removal of 1 base from V and 10 bases from J, the junction contained 11 bases not matched to a gene. This CDR3 region has 16 residues. Germline-derived CDR1 and CDR2 are LGHDT and YNNKEL (reference sequence). CDR3 DNA sequence: TGTGCCAGCAGCCAAGTGTTCCTAGCGGGGCGATCCGAGCAGTTCTTC. Protein product: CASSQVFLAGRSEQFF.

This clone has a count of ten or more. This rearrangement joins TRBV5-4 to TRBJ2-7; no reliable D call. The CDR3 is 15 residues long. The V gene's germline CDR1 is SGHNT and CDR2 YYREEE (reference sequence). Trimming removed 2 bases from V and 3 bases from J, with 15 bases in between. The CDR3 coding sequence is TGTGCCAGCAGCTTTTTCGGCTCCCGGGTCTACGAGCAGTACTTC. Amino acid sequence: CASSFFGSRVYEQYF.

V gene TRBV6-1 combines with J gene TRBJ1-2; the D gene is possibly TRBD1 (6 bases). The V gene's germline CDR1 is MNHNS and CDR2 SASEGT. V was shortened by 7 bases and J by 7 bases, with 19 bases between the two germline ends. The CDR3 spans 14 residues. The CDR3 protein is CASTPKNRVTGYTF. The CDR3 DNA reads TGTGCCAGCACCCCTAAGAACAGGGTCACTGGCTACACCTTC.

V gene TRBV3-1 (or the pseudogene TRBV3-2) combines with J gene TRBJ2-2; TRBD1 matches at 11 bases. J lost 6 bases, V lost 1 base, and 13 bases had no gene match. Per the germline V gene, CDR1 is LGHDT and CDR2 is YNNKEL (reference sequence). The CDR3 spans 19 residues. DNA for the CDR3: TGTGCCAGCAGCCAAGCCTGGGCTCCGGGACAGGGGGGGGCCGGGGAGCTGTTTTTT. Its translation: CASSQAWAPGQGGAGELFF.

This clone was seen a few times. This chain uses TRBV6-5 with TRBJ1-1; 10 bases match TRBD1. Germline loops: CDR1 MNHEY, CDR2 SVGAGI. The J segment lost 6 bases and the V segment lost 6 bases, leaving 4 bases of the junction unmatched. The CDR3 totals 13 residues. CDR3 nucleotides: TGTGCCAGCAGGCGGGACAGGGGCTCTGAAGCTTTCTTT. This gives the protein CASRRDRGSEAFF.

V and J are TRBV2 and TRBJ2-1; unclear D gene. This CDR3 has 12 residues. V was pared by 4 bases and J by 3 bases, with 4 bases between. Germline V CDR1 and CDR2: SNHLY, FYNNEI. CDR3: CASSGSYNEQFF. The CDR3 nucleotides are TGTGCCAGCAGTGGGAGCTACAATGAGCAGTTCTTC.

The V call is TRBV7-9, the J call TRBJ2-7; a weak D match, TRBD1 (6 bases). In germline, CDR1 is SEHNR, CDR2 FQNEAQ (reference sequence). Trimming cost V 0 bases and J 2 bases, with 14 bases left between them. CDR3 length: 16 residues. This CDR3 reads CASSLATGKSPYEQYF. The CDR3 bases are TGTGCCAGCAGCTTAGCGACAGGAAAGAGCCCCTACGAGCAGTACTTC.

The genes are TRBV5-1 and TRBJ2-3; 10 nucleotides align to TRBD2. J was trimmed by 5 bases and V by 0 bases; bases with no gene match: 15. The CDR3 is 19 amino acids. Per germline, CDR1 SGHRS and CDR2 YFSETQ. The CDR3 nucleotides read TGCGCCAGCAGCTTGGTCCCCCGTCTAGCGGGGGCTCGGGAAGATACGCAGTATTTT. Residues: CASSLVPRLAGAREDTQYF.

The V gene is TRBV15, the J gene TRBJ1-6; D is unclear. V was clipped by 0 bases and J by 7 bases, with 4 bases between them. This CDR3 comprises 13 residues. From germline, CDR1 is LNHNV and CDR2 YYDKDF (reference sequence). The CDR3: CATSRDLNSPLHF. CDR3 in DNA: TGTGCCACCAGCAGAGATCTGAATTCACCCCTCCACTTT.

The rearrangement joins TRBV9 to TRBJ2-3; 8 bases map to TRBD2. Germline CDR1 is SGDLS and CDR2 is YYNGEE. V was clipped by 3 bases and J by 1 base; unmatched bases: 4. This CDR3 has 15 residues. The CDR3 here is CASSDGGARTDTQYF. Written as DNA, the CDR3 is TGTGCCAGCAGCGACGGGGGGGCGCGCACAGATACGCAGTATTTT.

This chain links TRBV19 with TRBJ1-5, with 8 bases fitting TRBD1. Germline V CDR1 and CDR2: LNHDA, SQIVND (reference sequence). The V and J ends lost 8 bases and 0 bases, in that order; junction bases with no gene match: 6. The CDR3 runs 15 residues. CDR3: CASQDRGYSNQPQHF. The CDR3 region has the DNA TGTGCCAGTCAAGACAGGGGTTATAGCAATCAGCCCCAGCATTTT.

This rearrangement joins TRBV28 to TRBJ1-2, with D maybe TRBD1 (5 bases). This CDR3 contains 14 residues. The V end was cut by 6 bases, the J end by 4 bases, with 15 bases between. Germline V gene data show CDR1 as MDHEN and CDR2 as SYDVKM. The chain's CDR3 is CASRNAGQSYGYTF. Here the CDR3 DNA reads TGTGCCAGCAGGAATGCAGGGCAATCCTATGGCTACACCTTC.

The chain carries TRBV7-8 and TRBJ1-6; TRBD1 aligns across 8 bases. The CDR3 covers 17 residues. The junction had 11 bases not matched to a gene; V was cut back by 4 bases and J by 6 bases. Germline V gene lookup returns CDR1 SGHVS and CDR2 FQNEAQ. CDR3 sequence reads: CASSSGQGMSVNSPLHF. Here the CDR3 DNA reads TGTGCCAGCAGCTCAGGACAGGGCATGTCGGTTAATTCACCCCTCCACTTT.

The chain is built from TRBV3-1 (or the pseudogene TRBV3-2) and TRBJ1-1, with D perhaps matching TRBD1 (5 bases). V shed 0 bases and J shed 9 bases, with 17 bases lying between them. From germline, CDR1 is LGHDT and CDR2 YNNKEL (reference sequence). The CDR3 sequence is 15 residues long. Here the CDR3 DNA reads TGTGCCAGCAGCCAAGATGGATCCGGGAGGGGAAAAGCTTTCTTT. Translation gives CASSQDGSGRGKAFF.

The V gene is TRBV5-1, the J gene TRBJ1-4; no firm D call. CDR3 length: 16 amino acids. Looked up from germline, CDR1 is SGHRS and CDR2 is YFSETQ. Trimming pared 0 bases from V and 0 bases from J, leaving 9 bases between. The CDR3 DNA reads as TGCGCCAGCAGCTTGGCGTCAGTTGCAACTAATGAAAAACTGTTTTTT. Translation gives CASSLASVATNEKLFF.

This chain connects TRBV9 to TRBJ2-3; tentative D call: TRBD1 (5 bases). V was cut by 6 bases and J by 5 bases, with 16 bases left in between. This CDR3 spans 14 amino acids. The germline V gene has CDR1 SGDLS and CDR2 YYNGEE. The CDR3 loop reads CASTLYGAEDTQYF. Here the CDR3 DNA reads TGTGCCAGCACCCTCTATGGGGCGGAAGATACGCAGTATTTT.

This clone has just a few counts. The rearrangement uses TRBV11-3 and TRBJ2-1; 7 bases are shared with TRBD1. In germline, CDR1 is SGHNT, CDR2 YENEEA. This CDR3 region has 13 residues. Trimming took 5 bases from V and 6 from J; bases not matched to a gene: 4. The CDR3 region is CASSPPGGNEQFF. CDR3 nucleotides: TGTGCCAGCAGCCCCCCAGGGGGCAATGAGCAGTTCTTC.

The genes are TRBV28 and TRBJ2-2; the match to TRBD2 covers 11 bases. Germline trimming cut 7 bases from V and 7 bases from J; bases unmatched to any gene: 14. Germline V gene sequence: CDR1 MDHEN, CDR2 SYDVKM. CDR3 length: 17 amino acids. The CDR3 region is CASTNPASGGLGGELFF. For the CDR3, the DNA is TGTGCCAGCACCAATCCCGCTAGCGGGGGGCTGGGCGGGGAGCTGTTTTTT.

This rearrangement joins TRBV14 to TRBJ2-7, with D possibly TRBD1 on 6 matching bases. Trimming removed 4 bases at V and 4 bases at J, with 14 bases between. CDR1 SGHDN and CDR2 FVKESK come from the germline V gene. This CDR3 has 14 residues. The CDR3: CASSPWGHTYEQYV. The CDR3 DNA reads TGTGCCAGCAGCCCCTGGGGACATACTTACGAGCAGTACGTC.

This clone has a handful of counts. The chain combines TRBV5-1 with TRBJ2-5; tentative D call: TRBD1 (6 bases). The length of the CDR3 is 14 residues. The V gene's germline CDR1 is SGHRS and CDR2 YFSETQ. V dropped 3 bases and J dropped 5 bases, with 14 bases sitting between them. CDR3 residues: CASSWSGDSETQYF. The DNA for the CDR3 is TGCGCCAGCAGCTGGTCAGGGGATAGTGAGACCCAGTACTTC.

This rearrangement joins TRBV30 to TRBJ1-1; D unclear. CDR1 is GTSNPN and CDR2 is SVGIG in the germline V gene (reference sequence). The CDR3 runs 13 residues. Trimming left V 0 bases short and J 1 base short, with 6 bases between. CDR3 sequence reads: CAWSVAGNTEAFF. DNA for the CDR3: TGTGCCTGGAGTGTCGCCGGGAACACTGAAGCTTTCTTT.

This clone was recorded only once. The chain uses TRBV28 and TRBJ2-1; 9 bases fit TRBD2. Germline loops: CDR1 MDHEN, CDR2 SYDVKM. The CDR3 is 19 amino acids. V lost 2 bases, J lost 0 bases, and 11 bases stayed unmatched. CDR3 sequence (DNA): TGTGCCAGCAGTTTAGGGCCGGCGGGGGGGGAGAGCTCCTACAATGAGCAGTTCTTC. This sequence encodes CASSLGPAGGESSYNEQFF. Full variable domain (outside the CDR3, taken from reference TRBV28 and TRBJ2-1): DVKVTQSSRYLVKRTGEKVFLECVQDMDHENMFWYRQDPGLGLRLIYFSYDVKMKEKGDIPEGYSVSREKKERFSLILESASTNQTSMYLCASSLGPAGGESSYNEQFFGPGTRLTVL.